These 10 T cell receptor beta chains were sequenced from one sample in a study of T cell responses to AZD1222 COVID-19 vaccine. Generated by immunoSEQ multiplex PCR, the TCRdb table keeps only in-frame clones and is missing some. The table records roughly 150,000 clones, around 91% of them present only once. The specimen was peripheral blood, collected on day 0 of AZD1222 vaccination. All receptors derive from an adult in good health.

This sequence joins TRBV6-2 or TRBV6-3 and TRBJ2-1, with 14 bases fitting TRBD2. This CDR3 contains 15 residues. Trimming cost V 6 bases and J 7 bases; bases outside gene matches: 5. The germline V gene has CDR1 MNHEY and CDR2 SVGEGT. The CDR3: CASSMTSGRVNEQFF. The CDR3 DNA is TGTGCCAGCAGCATGACTAGCGGGAGGGTGAATGAGCAGTTCTTC.

The chain joins TRBV7-6 to TRBJ1-1, with TRBD1 matching 11 bases. CDR1 and CDR2 (germline): SGHVS, FNYEAQ. Trimming took 5 bases from V and 5 from J; bases not matched to a gene: 4. The CDR3 runs to 14 residues. The CDR3 spells CASSPGTGGTEAFF. The CDR3 region has the DNA TGTGCCAGCAGCCCCGGGACAGGGGGGACTGAAGCTTTCTTT.

J is TRBJ2-2 and V is TRBV2; a possible D gene is TRBD1 (5 bases). Germline-derived CDR1 and CDR2 are SNHLY and FYNNEI. V was cut by 5 bases and J by 0 bases, with 7 bases left in between. The CDR3 length is 14 residues. This chain's CDR3 is CASSRQSNTGELFF. The CDR3 nucleotides are TGTGCCAGCAGTAGACAGTCGAACACCGGGGAGCTGTTTTTT. Looking up the rest from reference TRBV2 and TRBJ2-2 gives the full variable domain: EPEVTQTPSHQVTQMGQEVILRCVPISNHLYFYWYRQILGQKVEFLVSFYNNEISEKSEIFDDQFSVERPDGSNFTLKIRSTKLEDSAMYFCASSRQSNTGELFFGEGSRLTVL.

The chain links TRBV9 to TRBJ2-1; 11 bases agree with TRBD2. From germline, CDR1 is SGDLS and CDR2 YYNGEE. J was trimmed by 3 bases and V by 0 bases; bases with no gene match: 8. The CDR3 has 18 amino acids. The CDR3 DNA reads as TGTGCCAGCAGCGTAGGTACTAGCGGGAGTATAGTCTACAATGAGCAGTTCTTC. Its translation is CASSVGTSGSIVYNEQFF.

The rearrangement uses TRBV19 and TRBJ2-1, with 7 bases matching TRBD1. The CDR3 sequence is 14 residues long. CDR1 is LNHDA and CDR2 is SQIVND in the germline V gene (reference sequence). The V segment lost 4 bases and the J segment 8 bases; nucleotides outside the gene matches: 8. The CDR3 reads CASSKGGGRDEQFF. CDR3 DNA: TGTGCCAGTAGTAAAGGGGGCGGAAGGGATGAGCAGTTCTTC. Based on the CDR3 plus reference TRBV19 and TRBJ2-1, the full variable domain is DGGITQSPKYLFRKEGQNVTLSCEQNLNHDAMYWYRQDPGQGLRLIYYSQIVNDFQKGDIAEGYSVSREKKESFPLTVTSAQKNPTAFYLCASSKGGGRDEQFFGPGTRLTVL.

The chain joins TRBV4-2 to TRBJ2-3, with 10 bases matching TRBD2. Trimming at V came to 0 bases and at J to 0 bases, leaving 9 bases not matched to a gene. Germline V lookup: CDR1 LGHNA, CDR2 YNFKEQ. The CDR3 has 19 amino acids. The DNA for the CDR3 is TGTGCCAGCAGCCAAGATGGCACTAGCGGGACTCAGAGCACAGATACGCAGTATTTT. Translating it yields CASSQDGTSGTQSTDTQYF.

The gene calls are TRBV18 and TRBJ2-3; TRBD1 aligns across 8 bases. Germline CDR1 and CDR2: KGHSH and LQKENI. V lost 1 base to trimming and J lost 2 bases; unmatched junction nucleotides: 5. The CDR3 length is 16 residues. The CDR3 DNA follows: TGTGCCAGCTCACCACGCGCAGGGGGCAACACAGATACGCAGTATTTT. As protein: CASSPRAGGNTDTQYF. Complete variable domain (other parts from reference TRBV18 and TRBJ2-3): NAGVMQNPRHLVRRRGQEARLRCSPMKGHSHVYWYRQLPEEGLKFMVYLQKENIIDESGMPKERFSAEFPKEGPSILRIQQVVRGDSAAYFCASSPRAGGNTDTQYFGPGTRLTVL.

The J gene is TRBJ1-1, the V gene TRBV13; D uncertain. CDR3 length: 14 residues. Germline V gene data show CDR1 as PRHDT and CDR2 as FYEKMQ (reference sequence). Trimming removed 1 base from V and 1 base from J, with 7 bases in between. The CDR3 sequence is CASSLEGQNTEAFF. CDR3 DNA sequence: TGTGCCAGCAGCTTAGAGGGTCAGAACACTGAAGCTTTCTTT.

V usage is TRBV28 and J usage is TRBJ1-4; D might be TRBD1 (5 bases). The CDR3 is 14 residues long. V was trimmed by 8 bases and J by 8 bases, leaving 18 bases between them. Germline V gives CDR1 MDHEN, CDR2 SYDVKM. In DNA form, the CDR3 reads TGTGCCAGCTCTTTTGGGGGGGAAGCGGAAAAACTGTTTTTT. Translating gives CASSFGGEAEKLFF.

The chain uses TRBV9 and TRBJ1-4, with 8 bases fitting TRBD1. Germline CDR1 is SGDLS and CDR2 is YYNGEE. Losses at the gene ends were 3 bases for V and 8 bases for J; bases not matched to a gene: 6. The CDR3 has 14 residues. This CDR3 is CASSAGQGWEKLFF. As DNA, the CDR3 is TGTGCCAGCAGCGCAGGACAGGGTTGGGAAAAACTGTTTTTT.